This TCR beta chain was profiled in a study of T cells in Graves' hyperthyroidism and ophthalmopathy (dated by TCRdb to the late 2010s). Concerning the study at large: Peripheral blood samples were taken at initial diagnosis, before any treatment was given. Prospective prediction of ophthalmopathy was tested in an independent validation cohort of approximately 19 hyperthyroidism patients and some 17 patients who later progressed to ophthalmopathy. The study also compared thyroid tissue and blood T-cell repertoires from more than five Graves' hyperthyroidism patients. TCR Vbeta CDR3 sequencing of 135 peripheral blood samples (approximately 44 ophthalmopathy, about 75 hyperthyroidism and approximately 17 progressor patients) is reported in the paper. Following sampling, methimazole starting at 30 mg daily was given to hyperthyroidism patients, and high-dose intravenous methylprednisolone was given to ophthalmopathy patients. The 95 to 100 discovery patients were randomly divided into training and test sets at a 7:3 ratio. A discovery cohort of about 100 patients, 43 with Graves' ophthalmopathy and approximately 57 with stable Graves' hyperthyroidism, was used to find distinguishing TCR V-J signatures. The study at large found these results: A 13 V-J signature model separated ophthalmopathy from stable hyperthyroidism, with approximately 86% sensitivity and 81.08% specificity in cross-validation and 80%/75% in testing. No statistical method was used to fix the sample size in advance, and group allocation was not hidden from the investigators. Most expanded thyroid clonotypes (frequency above 0.001) were also found in blood, which suggests that blood repertoires may mirror thyroid immune responses. During validation, the model predicted progression to ophthalmopathy a median of about 6.5 months ahead of onset, with around 71% sensitivity and around 72% specificity.

The TCR beta CDR3 regions were amplified from RNA transcripts. The first round of RT-PCR for the TCR CDR3 was performed with the HTBI primer set and the Qiagen OneStep RT-PCR kit. Libraries were constructed in a second round of multiplex PCR, after which size selection and purification were performed. The libraries were sequenced on an Illumina HiSeq2000 using paired-end 100 bp reads. The study's own analysis went as follows. SOAPnuke was used to process the raw data, throwing out any read that contained adapters or uncalled bases, had a mean Phred below 15, or lacked an exact constant-primer or identifier match. High-quality paired reads were merged using COPE v1.2.5, and each unique nucleotide sequence was defined as a clonotype. MiTCR v1.1 was used to align clonotypes to the IMGT TRBV, TRBD and TRBJ reference segments. Only V-J combinations with frequency above 0.0001, covering 99% to 99.2% of repertoires, were analysed. A TCS score was defined as the ratio between F50 (clonal expansion) and ExV (chaos), using BLOSUM62-based TCRdist between CDR3 peptides within each V-J. Welch's t-statistics and random forest reduced just over 500 V-J features to around 14, which were used in a naive Bayes classifier (R e1071). TCRdb cleaned the public reads at Q25 with fastp, built clones with MiXCR and kept in-frame beta chains. Each entry merges the rows of one CDR3 protein and shows their most common DNA and genes. For this entry, the V and J calls and clone size follow TCRdb and not the study's own pipeline. In all, the sample holds hundreds of thousands of distinct CDR3 sequences, and roughly a sixth of those were seen once. The ten biggest clones cover over 15% of the sample.

Via the germline V gene (reference sequence), CDR1 is LGHDT and CDR2 YNNKEL. Measured from the cysteine to the phenylalanine, the CDR3 is 17 residues long. Only the CDR3 DNA is retained, 51 bases long and in frame from the first base. V and J lose 1 base and 0 bases, and a span of 13 bases separates them. A word on this clonotype: This clone's antigen is unknown. The input lacks base qualities; no much larger clone sits a single base away.

The hyperthyroidism patients were between 18 and 65 years old and newly diagnosed, with a disease duration of less than 2 months. The study excluded patients with uncontrolled infections, other autoimmune diseases, pregnancy or lactation. Diagnoses were established on the basis of clinical symptoms, serum thyroxine and TRAb, thyroid ultrasound, and orbital computed tomography. Blood from progressor patients was collected at the time of first diagnosis with hyperthyroidism, before any ophthalmopathy symptoms had appeared. PBMCs were isolated from about 10 ml of fresh peripheral blood by Ficoll-Paque density gradient centrifugation. Progressor patients were initially diagnosed with Graves' hyperthyroidism and developed ophthalmopathy during follow-up. Total RNA was extracted with Trizol reagent, and quality was checked on an Agilent 2100 Bioanalyzer.

This TCR was recovered from a woman in her forties or fifties with Graves' hyperthyroidism that later progressed to Graves' ophthalmopathy. This chain joins TRBV3-1 to TRBJ2-1; possibly the D gene is TRBD1, per 6 matching bases. Sequencing input: blood. The CDR3 is CASSQGPSDSSYNEQFF. The DNA is as follows: TGTGCCAGCAGCCAAGGACCCTCGGACAGCTCCTACAATGAGCAGTTCTTC.